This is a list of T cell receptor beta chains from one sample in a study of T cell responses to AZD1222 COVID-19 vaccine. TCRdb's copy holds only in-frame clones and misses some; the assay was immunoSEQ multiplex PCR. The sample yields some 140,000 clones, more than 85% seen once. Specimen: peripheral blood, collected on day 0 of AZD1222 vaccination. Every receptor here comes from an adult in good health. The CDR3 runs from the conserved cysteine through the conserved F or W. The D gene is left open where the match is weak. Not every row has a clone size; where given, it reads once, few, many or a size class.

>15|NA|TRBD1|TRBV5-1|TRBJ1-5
TGCGCCAGCAGCCCGACAGGGTTCCTCAATCAGCCCCAGCATTTT
CASSPTGFLNQPQHF
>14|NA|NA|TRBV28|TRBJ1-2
TGTGCCAGCAGTTTATTTGGGGAAAGCTATGGCTACACCTTC
CASSLFGESYGYTF
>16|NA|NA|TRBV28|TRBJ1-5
TGTGCCAGCAGTCCCCCCGGGGGCCAACTCAATCAGCCCCAGCATTTT
CASSPPGGQLNQPQHF
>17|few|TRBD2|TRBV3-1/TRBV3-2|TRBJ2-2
TGTGCCAGCAGCCAATTAGCGGGGGGGCCGAACACCGGGGAGCTGTTTTTT
CASSQLAGGPNTGELFF
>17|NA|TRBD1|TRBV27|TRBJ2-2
TGTGCCAGCAGTCCCCACTTAGGGACAGGAAGGGCCGGGGAGCTGTTTTTT
CASSPHLGTGRAGELFF
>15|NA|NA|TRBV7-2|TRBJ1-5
TGTGCCAGCAGCTTAGAGGGTATGGGCAATCAGCCCCAGCATTTT
CASSLEGMGNQPQHF
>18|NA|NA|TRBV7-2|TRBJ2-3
TGTGCCAGCAGCCACGGGATAGACGGACAGCCCAGCACAGATACGCAGTATTTT
CASSHGIDGQPSTDTQYF
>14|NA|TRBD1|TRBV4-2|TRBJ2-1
TGTGCCAGCAGCGACAGGGGAAAGTCCAATGAGCAGTTCTTC
CASSDRGKSNEQFF
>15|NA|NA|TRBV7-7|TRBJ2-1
TGTGCCAGCAGCTTAGAGGGCAGCTCCTACAATGAGCAGTTCTTC
CASSLEGSSYNEQFF
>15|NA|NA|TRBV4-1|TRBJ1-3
TGCGCCAGCAGCAAACCCGGGGACTCTGGAAACACCATATATTTT
CASSKPGDSGNTIYF
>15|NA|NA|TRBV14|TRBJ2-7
TGTGCCAGCAGCGCTGGGGGCATCTCGGCCTACGAGCAGTACTTC
CASSAGGISAYEQYF
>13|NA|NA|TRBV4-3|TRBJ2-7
TGCGCCAGCAGCCAAGCCTTGGGATACGAGCAGTACTTC
CASSQALGYEQYF
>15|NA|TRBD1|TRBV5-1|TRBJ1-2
TGCGCCAGCAGCTTGGTATCAGGGGGCGAGGTTGGCTACACCTTC
CASSLVSGGEVGYTF
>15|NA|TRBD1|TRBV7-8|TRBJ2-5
TGTGCCAGCAGCCTACTGGGGACAGGGAAAGAGACCCAGTACTTC
CASSLLGTGKETQYF
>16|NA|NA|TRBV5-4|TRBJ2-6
TGTGCCAGCAGCTTGGACAGGGTGTCTGGGGCCAACGTCCTGACTTTC
CASSLDRVSGANVLTF
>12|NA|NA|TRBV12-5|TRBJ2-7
TGTGCTAGCCGGACAGCGAACTACGAGCAGTACTTC
CASRTANYEQYF
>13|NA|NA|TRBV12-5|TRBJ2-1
TGTGCTAGTGGTTTTGGGGGATATGATGAGCAGTTCTTC
CASGFGGYDEQFF
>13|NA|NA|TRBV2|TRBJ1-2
TGTGCCAGCCAGGGTCGCGGGGGCTATGGCTACACCTTC
CASQGRGGYGYTF
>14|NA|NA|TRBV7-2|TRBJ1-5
TGTGCCAGCAGCCCAGGGGTATTAAATCAGCCCCAGCATTTT
CASSPGVLNQPQHF
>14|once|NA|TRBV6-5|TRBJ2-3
TGTGCCAGCAGCGGAGGGGAGGGGGCAGATACGCAGTATTTT
CASSGGEGADTQYF
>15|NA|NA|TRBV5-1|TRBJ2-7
TGCGCCAGCAGCTGGGGAGCGGCCAGCTCCTACGAGCAGTACTTC
CASSWGAASSYEQYF
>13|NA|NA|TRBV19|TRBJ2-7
TGTGCCAGTAGTATAGATCCAGGGACCGAGCAGTACTTC
CASSIDPGTEQYF
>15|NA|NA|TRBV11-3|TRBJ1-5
TGTGCCAGCAGCTTAGGGAGGGTCGGCAATCAGCCCCAGCATTTT
CASSLGRVGNQPQHF
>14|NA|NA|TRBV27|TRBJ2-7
TGTGCCAGCAGTTTATCGCCGGGCTCCTACGAGCAGTACTTC
CASSLSPGSYEQYF
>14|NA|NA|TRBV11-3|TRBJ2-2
TGTGCCAGCAGGTCCCAATCACGGGGCGGGGAGCTGTTTTTT
CASRSQSRGGELFF
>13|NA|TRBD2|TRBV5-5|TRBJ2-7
TGTGCCAGCAGCTTGAGGCGGGGGAGCGAGCAGTACTTC
CASSLRRGSEQYF
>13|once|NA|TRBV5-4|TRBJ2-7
TGTGCCACCGGCATTAAAGGTCGTTACGAGCAGTACTTC
CATGIKGRYEQYF
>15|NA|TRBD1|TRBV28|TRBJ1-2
TGTGCCAGCAGTCAGGGGACAGGGGTATACTATGGCTACACCTTC
CASSQGTGVYYGYTF
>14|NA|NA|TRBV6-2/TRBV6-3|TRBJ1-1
TGTGCCAGCAGTTACCTTTCTTTGAACACTGAAGCTTTCTTT
CASSYLSLNTEAFF
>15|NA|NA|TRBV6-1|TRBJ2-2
TGTGCCAGCAGTGAAGCGCCCGCCAACACCGGGGAGCTGTTTTTT
CASSEAPANTGELFF
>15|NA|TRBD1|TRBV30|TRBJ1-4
TGTGCCTGGGCATTAGGGGGGACAGGGTTAGAAAAACTGTTTTTT
CAWALGGTGLEKLFF
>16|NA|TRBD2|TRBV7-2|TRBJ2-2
TGTGCCAGCAGCGCCGCTAGCGGGGCGAACACCGGGGAGCTGTTTTTT
CASSAASGANTGELFF
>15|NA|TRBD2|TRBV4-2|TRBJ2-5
TGTGCCAGCAGCCTCGGACTAGCGGGGGCAGAGACCCAGTACTTC
CASSLGLAGAETQYF
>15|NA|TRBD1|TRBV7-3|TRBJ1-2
TGTGCCAGCAGCTTAGGACCGGGACAGCCCTATGGCTACACCTTC
CASSLGPGQPYGYTF
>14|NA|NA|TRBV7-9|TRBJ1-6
TGTGCCAGCGCCGGGACAACCTATAATTCACCCCTCCACTTT
CASAGTTYNSPLHF
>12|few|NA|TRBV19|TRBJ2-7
TGTGCCAGCTCCACCTCCGCCTACGAGCAGTACTTC
CASSTSAYEQYF
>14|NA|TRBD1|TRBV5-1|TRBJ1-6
TGCGCCAGCAGCGACAGGGGGTATAATTCACCCCTCCACTTT
CASSDRGYNSPLHF
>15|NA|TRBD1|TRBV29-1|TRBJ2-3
TGCAGCGTCGCTACGGGGACAGGGGCTTCAGATACGCAGTATTTT
CSVATGTGASDTQYF
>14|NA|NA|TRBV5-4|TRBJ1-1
TGTGCCAGCAGCTTAGTCCAATCGGGAGGTGAAGCTTTCTTT
CASSLVQSGGEAFF
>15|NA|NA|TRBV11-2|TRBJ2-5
TGTGCCAGCAGCTTGTCACGGGGGGCTGGGGGGACCCAGTACTTC
CASSLSRGAGGTQYF
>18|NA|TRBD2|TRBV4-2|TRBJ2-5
TGTGCCAGCAGCCATGATACCTCGGGACTAGCGGGGCGAGAGACCCAGTACTTC
CASSHDTSGLAGRETQYF
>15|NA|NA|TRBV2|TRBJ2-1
TGTGCCAGCAGTGATCTAGAAGGGTATCACAATGAGCAGTTCTTC
CASSDLEGYHNEQFF
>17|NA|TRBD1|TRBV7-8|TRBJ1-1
TGTGCCAGCAGCCAGAGATTAACCGGGACAGTGAACACTGAAGCTTTCTTT
CASSQRLTGTVNTEAFF
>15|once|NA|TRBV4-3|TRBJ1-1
TGCGCCAGCAGCCAAGAGGCAGGGAGGGACACTGAAGCTTTCTTT
CASSQEAGRDTEAFF
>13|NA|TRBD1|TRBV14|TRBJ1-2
TGTGCCAGCAGGAGGACAGGGGGCGGAGGCTACACCTTC
CASRRTGGGGYTF
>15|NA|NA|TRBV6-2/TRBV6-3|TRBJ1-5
TGTGCCAGCAGTTCCCGCGGGGTCCACAATCAGCCCCAGCATTTT
CASSSRGVHNQPQHF
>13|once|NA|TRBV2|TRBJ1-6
TGTGCCAGCAGGGGCGTCTATAATTCACCCCTCCACTTT
CASRGVYNSPLHF
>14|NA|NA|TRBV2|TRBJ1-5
TGTGCCAGCAGTACGGAGTATAGCAATCAGCCCCAGCATTTT
CASSTEYSNQPQHF